This T cell receptor (beta chain) comes out of a study of blood T cells in healthy people across ages. Germline-derived CDR1 and CDR2 are KGHSH and LQKENI. V was trimmed by 3 bases and J by 2 bases, leaving 10 bases between them. This CDR3 has 14 residues. Primers used in a second PCR of about 7 to 12 cycles were a sample-barcoded 5' primer and a J-beta primer mix. TCRdb reprocessed the 5' RACE reads via MiXCR and lists one record per CDR3 protein. The data contain under 950,000 distinct CDR3 sequences, around a fifth of them singletons. The material sequenced was blood. This TCR was sampled from a man in his 70s in good health. The chain joins TRBV18 to TRBJ2-5, with a weak D call TRBD2 (6 bases). CDR3 amino acids: CASSPGLIQETQYF. Here the CDR3 DNA reads TGTGCCAGCTCACCGGGACTGATACAAGAGACCCAGTACTTC.